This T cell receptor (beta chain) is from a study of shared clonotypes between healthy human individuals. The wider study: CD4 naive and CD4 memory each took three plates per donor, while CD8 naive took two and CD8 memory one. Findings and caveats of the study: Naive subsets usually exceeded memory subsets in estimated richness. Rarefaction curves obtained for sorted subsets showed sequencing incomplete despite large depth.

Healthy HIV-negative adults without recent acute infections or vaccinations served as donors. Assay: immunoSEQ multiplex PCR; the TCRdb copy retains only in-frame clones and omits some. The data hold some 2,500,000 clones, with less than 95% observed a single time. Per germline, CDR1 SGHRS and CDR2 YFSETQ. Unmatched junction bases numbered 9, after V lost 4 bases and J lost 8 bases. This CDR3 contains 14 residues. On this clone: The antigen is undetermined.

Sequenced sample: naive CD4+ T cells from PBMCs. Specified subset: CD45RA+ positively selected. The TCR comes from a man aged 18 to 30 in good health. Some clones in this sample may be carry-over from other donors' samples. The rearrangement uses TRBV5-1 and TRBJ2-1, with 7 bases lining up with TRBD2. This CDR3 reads CASSAQSAGDEQFF. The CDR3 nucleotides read TGCGCCAGCAGCGCGCAATCCGCGGGGGATGAGCAGTTCTTC. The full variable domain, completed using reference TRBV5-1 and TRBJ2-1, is KAGVTQTPRYLIKTRGQQVTLSCSPISGHRSVSWYQQTPGQGLQFLFEYFSETQRNKGNFPGRFSGRQFSNSRSEMNVSTLELGDSALYLCASSAQSAGDEQFFGPGTRLTVL.